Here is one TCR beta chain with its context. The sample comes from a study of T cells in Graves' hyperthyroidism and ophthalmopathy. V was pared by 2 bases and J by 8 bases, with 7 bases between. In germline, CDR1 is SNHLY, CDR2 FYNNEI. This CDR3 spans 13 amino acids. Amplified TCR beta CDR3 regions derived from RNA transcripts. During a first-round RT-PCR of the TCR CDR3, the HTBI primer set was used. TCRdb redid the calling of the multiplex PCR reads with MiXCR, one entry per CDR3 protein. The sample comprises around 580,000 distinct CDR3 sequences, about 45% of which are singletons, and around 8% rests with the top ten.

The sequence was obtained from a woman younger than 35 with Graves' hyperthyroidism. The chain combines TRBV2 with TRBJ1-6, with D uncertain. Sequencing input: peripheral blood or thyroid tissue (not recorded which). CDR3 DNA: TGTGCCAGCAGTGAAAGATTTGATTCACCCCTCCACTTT. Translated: CASSERFDSPLHF.